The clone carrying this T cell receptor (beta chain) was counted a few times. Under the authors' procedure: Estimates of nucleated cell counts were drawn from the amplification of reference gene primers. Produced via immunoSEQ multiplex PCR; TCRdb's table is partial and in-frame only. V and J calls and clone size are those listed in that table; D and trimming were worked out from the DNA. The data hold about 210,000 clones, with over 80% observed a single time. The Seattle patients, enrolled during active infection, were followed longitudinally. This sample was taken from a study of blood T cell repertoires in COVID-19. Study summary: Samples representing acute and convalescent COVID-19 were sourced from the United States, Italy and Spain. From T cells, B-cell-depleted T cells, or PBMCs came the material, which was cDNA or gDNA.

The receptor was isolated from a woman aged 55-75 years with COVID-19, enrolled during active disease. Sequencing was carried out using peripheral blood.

CDR3 amino acids: CASSLTSGQNRGELFF. The DNA for the CDR3 is TGTGCCAGCAGCCTGACTAGCGGGCAAAATAGGGGGGAGCTGTTTTTT. The chain links TRBV7-3 to TRBJ2-2; 10 bases align to TRBD2. After removal of 5 bases from V and 8 bases from J, the junction contained 11 bases not matched to a gene. Germline V CDR1 and CDR2: SGHTA, FQGTGA. The CDR3 spans 16 residues.